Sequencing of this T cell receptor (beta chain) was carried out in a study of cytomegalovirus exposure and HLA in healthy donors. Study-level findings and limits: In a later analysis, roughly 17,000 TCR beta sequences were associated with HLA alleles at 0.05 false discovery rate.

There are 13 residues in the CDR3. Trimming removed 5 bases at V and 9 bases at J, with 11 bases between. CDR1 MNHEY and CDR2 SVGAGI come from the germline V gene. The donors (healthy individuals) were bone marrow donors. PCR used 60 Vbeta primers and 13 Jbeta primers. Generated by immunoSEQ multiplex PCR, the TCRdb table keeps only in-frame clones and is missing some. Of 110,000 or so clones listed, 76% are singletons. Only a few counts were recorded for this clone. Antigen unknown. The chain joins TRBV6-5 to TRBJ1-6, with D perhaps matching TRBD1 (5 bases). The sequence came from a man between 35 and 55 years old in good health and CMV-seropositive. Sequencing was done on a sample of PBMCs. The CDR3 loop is CASSQGTTSPLHF. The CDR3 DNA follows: TGTGCCAGCAGTCAAGGGACTACTTCACCCCTCCACTTT.